At least ten counts were recorded for the clone carrying this TCR beta chain. It was RNA transcripts that yielded the amplified TCR beta CDR3 regions. A set of HTBI primers served as the primers for a first-round RT-PCR of the TCR CDR3. TCRdb called the multiplex PCR reads again in MiXCR, with one record for every CDR3 protein. This sample has approximately 600,000 distinct CDR3 sequences, with roughly 20% found just once. This sample is drawn from a study of T cells in Graves' hyperthyroidism and ophthalmopathy. The germline CDR1 and CDR2 sequences are MDHEN and SYDVKM. The CDR3 extends over 16 amino acids. V trimming: 4 bases; J trimming: 0 bases; junction bases outside the gene matches: 7.

The J gene is TRBJ2-3, the V gene TRBV28; 7 bases map to TRBD2. The clonotype was recovered from a man aged 25-45 years with Graves' ophthalmopathy. Sequencing used blood. The CDR3 nucleotides are TGTGCCAGCAGTTGGGGACTATGGCCTAGCACAGATACGCAGTATTTT. It specifies CASSWGLWPSTDTQYF.